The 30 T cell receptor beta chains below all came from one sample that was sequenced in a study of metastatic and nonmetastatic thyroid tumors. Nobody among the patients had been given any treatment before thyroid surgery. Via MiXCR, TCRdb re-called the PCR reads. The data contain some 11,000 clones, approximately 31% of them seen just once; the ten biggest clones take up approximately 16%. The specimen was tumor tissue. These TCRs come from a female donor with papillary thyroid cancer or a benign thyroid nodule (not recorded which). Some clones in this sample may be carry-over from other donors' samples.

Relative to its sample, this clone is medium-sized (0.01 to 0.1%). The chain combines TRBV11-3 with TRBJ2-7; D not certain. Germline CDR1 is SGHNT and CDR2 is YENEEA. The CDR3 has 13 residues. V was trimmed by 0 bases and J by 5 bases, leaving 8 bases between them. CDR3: CASSLDRIHEQYF. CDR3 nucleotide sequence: TGTGCCAGCAGCTTAGACAGGATCCACGAGCAGTACTTC.

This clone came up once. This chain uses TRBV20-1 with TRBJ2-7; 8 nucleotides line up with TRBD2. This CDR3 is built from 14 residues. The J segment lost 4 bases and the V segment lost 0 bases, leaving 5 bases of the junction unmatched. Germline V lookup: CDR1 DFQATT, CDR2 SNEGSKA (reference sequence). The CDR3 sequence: CSARDPGLGYEQYF. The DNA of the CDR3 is TGCAGTGCTAGAGATCCGGGACTAGGGTACGAGCAGTACTTC.

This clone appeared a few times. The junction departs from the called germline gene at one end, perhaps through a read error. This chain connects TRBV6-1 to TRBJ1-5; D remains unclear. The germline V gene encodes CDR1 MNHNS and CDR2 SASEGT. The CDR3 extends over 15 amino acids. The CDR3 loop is CASSPHGLSNQPQQF. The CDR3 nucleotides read TGTGCCAGCAGCCCACATGGACTATCCAATCAGCCCCAGCAATTT.

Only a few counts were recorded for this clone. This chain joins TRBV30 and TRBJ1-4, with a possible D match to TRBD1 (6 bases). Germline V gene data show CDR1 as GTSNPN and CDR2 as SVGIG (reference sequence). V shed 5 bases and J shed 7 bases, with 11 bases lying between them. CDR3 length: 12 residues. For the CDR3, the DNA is TGTGCCTGGTCGACAGGCCCTGAAAAACTGTTTTTT. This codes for CAWSTGPEKLFF.

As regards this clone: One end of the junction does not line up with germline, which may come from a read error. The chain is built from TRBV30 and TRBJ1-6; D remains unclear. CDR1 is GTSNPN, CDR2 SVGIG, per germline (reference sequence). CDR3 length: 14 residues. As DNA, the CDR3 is TGTGCCTGTATTGACCCCTCCTATAATTCGCCCCTCCACTTT. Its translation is CACIDPSYNSPLHF.

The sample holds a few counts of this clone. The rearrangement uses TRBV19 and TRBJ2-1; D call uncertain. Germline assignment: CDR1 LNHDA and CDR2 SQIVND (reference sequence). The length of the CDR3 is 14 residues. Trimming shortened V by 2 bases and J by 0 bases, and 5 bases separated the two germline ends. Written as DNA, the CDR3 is TGTGCCAGTAGTATAATCGGCTCCTACAATGAGCAGTTCTTC. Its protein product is CASSIIGSYNEQFF.

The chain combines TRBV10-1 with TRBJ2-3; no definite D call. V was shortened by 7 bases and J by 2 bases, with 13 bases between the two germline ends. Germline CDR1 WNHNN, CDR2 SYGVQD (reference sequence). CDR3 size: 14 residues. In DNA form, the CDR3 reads TGCGCCAGCACCCGGACCCCGACCACAGATACGCAGTATTTT. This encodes CASTRTPTTDTQYF.

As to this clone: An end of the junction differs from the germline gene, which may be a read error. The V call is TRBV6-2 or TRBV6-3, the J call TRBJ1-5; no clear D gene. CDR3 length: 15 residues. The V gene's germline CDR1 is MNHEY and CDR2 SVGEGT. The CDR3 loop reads CASSYRILAWQPHHF. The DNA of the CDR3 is TGTGCCAGCAGTTACCGAATACTGGCGTGGCAGCCCCATCATTTT.

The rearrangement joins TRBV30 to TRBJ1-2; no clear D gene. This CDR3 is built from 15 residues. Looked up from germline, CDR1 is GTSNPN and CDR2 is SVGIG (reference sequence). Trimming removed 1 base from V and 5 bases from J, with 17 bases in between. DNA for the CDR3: TGTGCCTGGAGTGAGCAAGCAGCGGAATTATATGGCTACACCTTC. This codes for CAWSEQAAELYGYTF.

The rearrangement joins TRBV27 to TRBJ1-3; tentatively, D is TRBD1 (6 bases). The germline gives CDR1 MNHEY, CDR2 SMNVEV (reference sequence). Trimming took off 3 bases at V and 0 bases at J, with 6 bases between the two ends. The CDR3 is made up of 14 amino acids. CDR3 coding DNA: TGTGCCAGCAGTTTGGACAGCTCTGGAAACACCATATATTTT. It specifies CASSLDSSGNTIYF.

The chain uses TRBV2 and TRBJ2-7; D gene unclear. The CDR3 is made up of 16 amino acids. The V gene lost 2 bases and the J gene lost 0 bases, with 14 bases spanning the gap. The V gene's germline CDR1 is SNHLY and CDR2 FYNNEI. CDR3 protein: CASSERDTFGSYEQYF. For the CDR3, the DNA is TGTGCCAGCAGTGAACGTGACACCTTCGGCTCCTACGAGCAGTACTTC.

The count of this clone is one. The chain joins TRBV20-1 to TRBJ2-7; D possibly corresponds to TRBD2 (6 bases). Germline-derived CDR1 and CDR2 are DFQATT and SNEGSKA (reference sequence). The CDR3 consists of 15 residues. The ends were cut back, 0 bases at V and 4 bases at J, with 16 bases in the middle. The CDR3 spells CSARDQTGVDYEQYF. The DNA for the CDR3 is TGCAGTGCTAGAGATCAAACGGGGGTTGATTACGAGCAGTACTTC.

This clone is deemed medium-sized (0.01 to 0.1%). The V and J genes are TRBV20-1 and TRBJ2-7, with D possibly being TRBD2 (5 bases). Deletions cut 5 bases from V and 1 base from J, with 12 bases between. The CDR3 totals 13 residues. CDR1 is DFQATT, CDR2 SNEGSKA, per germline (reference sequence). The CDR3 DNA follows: TGCAGTGCTTTACTAGGGCTGTCCTACGAGCAGTACTTC. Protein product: CSALLGLSYEQYF.

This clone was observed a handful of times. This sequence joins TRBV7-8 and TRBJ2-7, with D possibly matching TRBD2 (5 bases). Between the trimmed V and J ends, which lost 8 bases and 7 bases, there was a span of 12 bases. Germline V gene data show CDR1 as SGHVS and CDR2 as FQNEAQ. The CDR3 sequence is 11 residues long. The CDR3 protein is CASEQAGEQYF. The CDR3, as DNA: TGTGCCAGCGAGCAGGCGGGTGAGCAGTACTTC.

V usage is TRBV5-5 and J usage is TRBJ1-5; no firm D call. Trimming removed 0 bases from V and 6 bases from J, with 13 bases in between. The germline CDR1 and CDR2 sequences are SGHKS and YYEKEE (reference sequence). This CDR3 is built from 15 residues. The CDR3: CASSLASFQAQPQHF. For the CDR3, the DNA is TGTGCCAGCAGCTTGGCCTCGTTCCAGGCTCAGCCCCAGCATTTT.

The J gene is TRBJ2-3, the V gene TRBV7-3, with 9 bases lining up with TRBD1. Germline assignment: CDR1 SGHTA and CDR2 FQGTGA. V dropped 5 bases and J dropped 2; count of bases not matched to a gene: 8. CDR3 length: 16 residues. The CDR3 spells CASSLPTQGATDTQYF. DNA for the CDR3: TGTGCCAGCAGCCTTCCTACACAGGGGGCCACAGATACGCAGTATTTT.

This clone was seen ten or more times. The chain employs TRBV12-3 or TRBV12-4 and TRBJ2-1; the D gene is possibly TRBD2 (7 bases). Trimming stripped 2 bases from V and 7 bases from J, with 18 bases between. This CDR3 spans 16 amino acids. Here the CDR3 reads CASSLLGGGVFNEQFF. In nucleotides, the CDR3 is TGTGCCAGCAGTTTACTGGGGGGGGGCGTTTTTAATGAGCAGTTCTTC.

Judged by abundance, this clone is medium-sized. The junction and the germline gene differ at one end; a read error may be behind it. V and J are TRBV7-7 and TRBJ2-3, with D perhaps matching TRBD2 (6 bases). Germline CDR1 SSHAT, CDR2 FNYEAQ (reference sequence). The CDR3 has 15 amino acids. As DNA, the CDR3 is TGTGCTAGCAGCTTAGAGGGGAGGAGCACAGATACGCAGTATTTT. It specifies CASSLEGRSTDTQYF.

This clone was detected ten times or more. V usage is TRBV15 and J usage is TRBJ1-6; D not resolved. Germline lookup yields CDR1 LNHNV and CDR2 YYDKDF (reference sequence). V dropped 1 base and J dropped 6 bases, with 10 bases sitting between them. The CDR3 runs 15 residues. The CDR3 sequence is CATSRAFGVNSPLHF. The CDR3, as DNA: TGTGCCACCAGCAGAGCCTTCGGGGTTAATTCACCCCTCCACTTT.

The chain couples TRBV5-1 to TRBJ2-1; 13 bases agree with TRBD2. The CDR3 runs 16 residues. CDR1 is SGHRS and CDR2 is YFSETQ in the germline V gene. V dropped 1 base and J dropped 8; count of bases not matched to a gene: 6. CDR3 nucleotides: TGCGCCAGCAGCTTGCCTGGGACTAGCGGGACAGATGAGCAGTTCTTC. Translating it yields CASSLPGTSGTDEQFF.

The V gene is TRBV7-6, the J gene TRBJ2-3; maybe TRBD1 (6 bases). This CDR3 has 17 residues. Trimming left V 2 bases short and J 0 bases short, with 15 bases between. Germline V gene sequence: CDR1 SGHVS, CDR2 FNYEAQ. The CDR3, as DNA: TGTGCCAGCAGCTTATCTCTGGACAGTGCTAGCACAGATACGCAGTATTTT. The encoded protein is CASSLSLDSASTDTQYF.

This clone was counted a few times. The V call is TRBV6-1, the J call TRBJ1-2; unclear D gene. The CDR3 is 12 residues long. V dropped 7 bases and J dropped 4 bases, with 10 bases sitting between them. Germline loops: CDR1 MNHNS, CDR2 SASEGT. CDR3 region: CASMSESYGYTF. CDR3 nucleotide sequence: TGTGCCAGCATGTCCGAGAGCTATGGCTACACCTTC.

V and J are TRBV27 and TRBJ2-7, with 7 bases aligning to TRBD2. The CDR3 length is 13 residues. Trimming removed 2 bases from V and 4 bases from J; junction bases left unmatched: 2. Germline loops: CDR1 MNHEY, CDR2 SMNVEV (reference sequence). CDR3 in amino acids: CASSLLAEYEQYF. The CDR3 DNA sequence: TGTGCCAGCAGTTTACTAGCGGAATACGAGCAGTACTTC.

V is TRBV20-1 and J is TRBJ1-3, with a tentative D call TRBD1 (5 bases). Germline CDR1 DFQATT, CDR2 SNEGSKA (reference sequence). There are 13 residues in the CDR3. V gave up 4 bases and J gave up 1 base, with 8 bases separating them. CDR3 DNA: TGCAGTGCTATCGGGACGTCTGGAAACACCATATATTTT. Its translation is CSAIGTSGNTIYF.

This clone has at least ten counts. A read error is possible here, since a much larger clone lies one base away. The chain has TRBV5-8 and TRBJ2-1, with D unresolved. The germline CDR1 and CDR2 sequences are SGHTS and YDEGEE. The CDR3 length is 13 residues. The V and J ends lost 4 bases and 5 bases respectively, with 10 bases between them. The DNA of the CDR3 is TGTGCCAGCAGCACTTTTGGACACAATGAGCAGTTCTTC. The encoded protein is CASSTFGHNEQFF.

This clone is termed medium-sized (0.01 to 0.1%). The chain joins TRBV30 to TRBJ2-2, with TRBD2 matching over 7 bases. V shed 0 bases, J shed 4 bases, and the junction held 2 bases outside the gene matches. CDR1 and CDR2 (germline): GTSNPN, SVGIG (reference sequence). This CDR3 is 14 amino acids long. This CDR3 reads CAWSVLASTGELFF. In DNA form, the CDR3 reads TGTGCCTGGAGTGTACTAGCGAGCACCGGGGAGCTGTTTTTT. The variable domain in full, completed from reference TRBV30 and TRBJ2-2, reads SQTIHQWPATLVQPVGSPLSLECTVEGTSNPNLYWYRQAAGRGLQLLFYSVGIGQISSEVPQNLSASRPQDRQFILSSKKLLLSDSGFYLCAWSVLASTGELFFGEGSRLTVL.

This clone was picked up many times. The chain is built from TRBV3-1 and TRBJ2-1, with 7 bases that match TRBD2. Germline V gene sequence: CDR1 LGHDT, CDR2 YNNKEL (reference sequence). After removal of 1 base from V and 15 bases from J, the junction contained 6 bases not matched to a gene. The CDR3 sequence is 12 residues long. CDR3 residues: CASSQGGGWRFF. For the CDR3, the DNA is TGTGCCAGCAGCCAAGGGGGGGGTTGGCGGTTCTTC.

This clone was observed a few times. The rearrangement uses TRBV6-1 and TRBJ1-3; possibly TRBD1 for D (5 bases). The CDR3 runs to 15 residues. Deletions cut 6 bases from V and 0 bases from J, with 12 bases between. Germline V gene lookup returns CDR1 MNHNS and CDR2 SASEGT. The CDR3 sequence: CASRPGGNSGNTIYF. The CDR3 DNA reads TGTGCCAGCAGACCGGGGGGTAACTCTGGAAACACCATATATTTT.

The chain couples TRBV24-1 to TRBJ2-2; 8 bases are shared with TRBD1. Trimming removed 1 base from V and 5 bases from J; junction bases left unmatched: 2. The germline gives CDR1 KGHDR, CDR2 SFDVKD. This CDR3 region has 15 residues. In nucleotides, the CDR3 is TGTGCCACCAGTGATTTTGGGACAGGAACCGGGGAGCTGTTTTTT. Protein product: CATSDFGTGTGELFF.

The CDR3 is CASSFTVRLGPYEQYF. Written as DNA, the CDR3 is TGCGCCAGCAGTTTCACCGTCAGACTAGGCCCCTACGAGCAGTACTTC. V and J are TRBV5-1 and TRBJ2-7, with D perhaps TRBD2 (6 bases). CDR3 length: 16 amino acids. Germline-derived CDR1 and CDR2 are SGHRS and YFSETQ. Trimming cost V 5 bases and J 2 bases, with 20 bases left between them.